The rows below give T cell receptor beta chains drawn from one sample of a study of Graves' ophthalmopathy and Graves' hyperthyroidism. One entry per CDR3 protein results from TCRdb running MiXCR on the multiplex PCR reads. There are about 160,000 distinct CDR3 sequences in the sample; over 35% occur only once, and 5.8% lies in the top ten. Sequencing was performed on peripheral blood. Receptors originate from a woman aged 40 to 50 with Graves' ophthalmopathy. The conserved cysteine and the conserved F or W are not part of the CDR3 here. Expanded clones are given a class, and other clones once, few, many or no size at all.

j_gene: TRBJ2-7
len: 12
v_gene: TRBV18
abundance: many
CDR3aa: ASSPPSGSYEQY

j_gene: TRBJ1-1
len: 10
v_gene: TRBV20-1
abundance: many
CDR3aa: SADPGGTEAF

j_gene: TRBJ1-2
len: 14
v_gene: TRBV27
abundance: many
CDR3aa: ASSFAAPGQGYGYT

j_gene: TRBJ1-2
len: 13
v_gene: TRBV16
abundance: NA
CDR3aa: ASSQFIQGMYGYT

j_gene: TRBJ1-1
len: 12
v_gene: TRBV19
abundance: many
CDR3aa: ASSIFEGQGEAF

j_gene: TRBJ2-2
len: 14
v_gene: TRBV6-5
abundance: many
CDR3aa: ASRSGLAGNTGELF

j_gene: TRBJ2-7
len: 11
v_gene: TRBV12-5
abundance: NA
CDR3aa: ASGLGTGQEQY

j_gene: TRBJ1-1
len: 13
v_gene: TRBV7-2
abundance: many
CDR3aa: ASSFLGGPGTEAF

j_gene: TRBJ2-4
len: 13
v_gene: TRBV2
abundance: many
CDR3aa: ASTPGFTAKNIQY

j_gene: TRBJ2-7
len: 13
v_gene: TRBV25-1
abundance: many
CDR3aa: ASSEGYLGFREQY

j_gene: TRBJ1-2
len: 12
v_gene: TRBV28
abundance: many
CDR3aa: ASSPGDGDYGYT

j_gene: TRBJ1-3
len: 12
v_gene: TRBV7-2
abundance: many
CDR3aa: ASSPTLARNTIY

j_gene: TRBJ1-1
len: 13
v_gene: TRBV6-5
abundance: few
CDR3aa: ASQYSPGQNTEAF

j_gene: TRBJ1-5
len: 11
v_gene: TRBV2
abundance: many
CDR3aa: ASRAISNQPQH

j_gene: TRBJ2-7
len: 12
v_gene: TRBV7-2
abundance: many
CDR3aa: ASSLRPGGYEQY

j_gene: TRBJ2-7
len: 10
v_gene: TRBV7-2
abundance: NA
CDR3aa: ASGGQEREQY

j_gene: TRBJ2-5
len: 12
v_gene: TRBV18
abundance: many
CDR3aa: ASSPPSGQETQY

j_gene: TRBJ1-1
len: 12
v_gene: TRBV5-1
abundance: many
CDR3aa: ASSVGSSNTEAF

j_gene: TRBJ2-5
len: 13
v_gene: TRBV6-2/TRBV6-3
abundance: NA
CDR3aa: ASSQTSGGEETQY

j_gene: TRBJ1-5
len: 13
v_gene: TRBV6-2/TRBV6-3
abundance: many
CDR3aa: ASSYQWGGNQPQH